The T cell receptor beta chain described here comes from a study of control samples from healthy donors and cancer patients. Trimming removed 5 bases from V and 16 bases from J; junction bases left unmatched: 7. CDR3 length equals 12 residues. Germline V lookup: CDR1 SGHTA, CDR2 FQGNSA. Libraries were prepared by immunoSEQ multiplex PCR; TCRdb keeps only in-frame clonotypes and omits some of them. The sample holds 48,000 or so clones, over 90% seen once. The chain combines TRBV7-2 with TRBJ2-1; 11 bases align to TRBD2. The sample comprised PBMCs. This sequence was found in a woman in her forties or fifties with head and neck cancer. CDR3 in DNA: TGTGCCAGCAGCGCACTAGCGGGAGACTCCTTCTTC. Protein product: CASSALAGDSFF.